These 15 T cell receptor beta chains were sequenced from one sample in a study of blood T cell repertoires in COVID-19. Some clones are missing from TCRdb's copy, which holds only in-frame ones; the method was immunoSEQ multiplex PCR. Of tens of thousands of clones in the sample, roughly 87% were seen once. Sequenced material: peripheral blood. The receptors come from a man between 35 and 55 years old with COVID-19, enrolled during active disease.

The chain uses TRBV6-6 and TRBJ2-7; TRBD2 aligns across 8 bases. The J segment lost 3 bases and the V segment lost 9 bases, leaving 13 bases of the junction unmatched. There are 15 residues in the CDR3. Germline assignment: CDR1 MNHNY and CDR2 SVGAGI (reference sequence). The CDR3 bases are TGTGCCAGTTTCGATCCGCCGGGGGGGGTCTACGAGCAGTACTTC. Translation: CASFDPPGGVYEQYF.

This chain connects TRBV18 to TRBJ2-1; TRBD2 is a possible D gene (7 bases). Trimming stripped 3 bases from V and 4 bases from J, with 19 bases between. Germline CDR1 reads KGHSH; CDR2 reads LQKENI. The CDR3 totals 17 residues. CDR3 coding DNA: TGTGCCAGCTCACCGGTGTATGGGGGGGCATCTTACAATGAGCAGTTCTTC. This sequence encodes CASSPVYGGASYNEQFF.

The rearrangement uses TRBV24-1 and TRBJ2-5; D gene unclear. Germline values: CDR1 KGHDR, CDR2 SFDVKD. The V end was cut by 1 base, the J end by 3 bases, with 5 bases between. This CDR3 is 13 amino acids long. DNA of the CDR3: TGTGCCACCAGTGATTTTACGGAAGAGACCCAGTACTTC. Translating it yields CATSDFTEETQYF.

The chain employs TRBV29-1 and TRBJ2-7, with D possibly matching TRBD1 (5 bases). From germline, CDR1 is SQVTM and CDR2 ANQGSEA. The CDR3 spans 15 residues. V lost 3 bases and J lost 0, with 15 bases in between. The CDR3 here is CSVDGAPPGSYEQYF. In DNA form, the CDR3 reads TGCAGCGTTGATGGGGCCCCACCCGGCTCCTACGAGCAGTACTTC.

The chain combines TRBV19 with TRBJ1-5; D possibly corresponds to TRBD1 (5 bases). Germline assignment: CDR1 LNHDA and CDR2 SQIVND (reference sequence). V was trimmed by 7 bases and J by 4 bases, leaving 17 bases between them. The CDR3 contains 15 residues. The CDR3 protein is CASNVGLDPNQPQHF. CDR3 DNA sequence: TGTGCCAGTAATGTGGGACTGGACCCTAATCAGCCCCAGCATTTT.

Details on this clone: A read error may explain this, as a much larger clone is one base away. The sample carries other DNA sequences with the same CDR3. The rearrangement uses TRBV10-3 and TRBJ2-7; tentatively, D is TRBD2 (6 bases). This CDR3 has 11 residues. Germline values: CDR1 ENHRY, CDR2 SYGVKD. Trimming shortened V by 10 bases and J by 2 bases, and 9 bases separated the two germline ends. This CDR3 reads CATTGAYEQYF. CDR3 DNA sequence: TGTGCCACCACGGGGGCCTACGAGCAGTACTTC.

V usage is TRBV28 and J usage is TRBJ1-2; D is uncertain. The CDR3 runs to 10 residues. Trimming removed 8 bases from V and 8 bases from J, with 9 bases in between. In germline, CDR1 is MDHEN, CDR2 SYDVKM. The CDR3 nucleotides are TGTGCCAGCTGGAGTATGGGCTACACCTTC. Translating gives CASWSMGYTF.

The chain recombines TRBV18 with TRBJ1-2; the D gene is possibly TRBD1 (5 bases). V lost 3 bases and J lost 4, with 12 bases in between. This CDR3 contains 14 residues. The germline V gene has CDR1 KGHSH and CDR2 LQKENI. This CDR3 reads CASSPGTTIYGYTF. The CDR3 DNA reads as TGTGCCAGCTCACCCGGGACTACTATCTATGGCTACACCTTC.

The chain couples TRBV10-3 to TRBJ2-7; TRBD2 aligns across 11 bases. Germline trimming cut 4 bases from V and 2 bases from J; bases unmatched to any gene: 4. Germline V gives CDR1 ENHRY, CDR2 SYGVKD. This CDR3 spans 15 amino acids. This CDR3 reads CAISALAGGPYEQYF. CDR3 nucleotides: TGTGCCATCAGTGCTTTAGCGGGAGGGCCCTACGAGCAGTACTTC.

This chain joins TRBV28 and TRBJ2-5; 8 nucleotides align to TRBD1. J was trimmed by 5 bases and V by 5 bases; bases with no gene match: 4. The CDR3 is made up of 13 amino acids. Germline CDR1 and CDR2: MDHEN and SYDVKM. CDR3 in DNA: TGTGCCAGCAGTCGGACAGGGAGCGAGACCCAGTACTTC. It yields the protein CASSRTGSETQYF.

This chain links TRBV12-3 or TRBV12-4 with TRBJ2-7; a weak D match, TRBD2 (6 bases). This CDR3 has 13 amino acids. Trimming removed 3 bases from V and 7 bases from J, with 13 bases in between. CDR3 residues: CASSFGGFGEQYF. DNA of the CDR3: TGTGCCAGCAGTTTTGGAGGGTTTGGAGAGCAGTACTTC.

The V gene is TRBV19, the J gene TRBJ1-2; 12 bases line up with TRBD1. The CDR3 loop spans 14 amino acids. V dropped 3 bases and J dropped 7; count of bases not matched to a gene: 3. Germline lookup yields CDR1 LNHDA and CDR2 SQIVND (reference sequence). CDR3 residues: CASSMGQGAGGYTF. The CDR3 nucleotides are TGTGCCAGTAGTATGGGACAGGGGGCTGGTGGCTACACCTTC.

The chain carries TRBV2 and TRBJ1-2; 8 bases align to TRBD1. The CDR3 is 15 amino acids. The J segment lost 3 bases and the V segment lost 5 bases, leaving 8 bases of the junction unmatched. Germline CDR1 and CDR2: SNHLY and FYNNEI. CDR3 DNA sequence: TGTGCCAGCAGTACCGACAGGGGAGCTTACTATGGCTACACCTTC. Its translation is CASSTDRGAYYGYTF.

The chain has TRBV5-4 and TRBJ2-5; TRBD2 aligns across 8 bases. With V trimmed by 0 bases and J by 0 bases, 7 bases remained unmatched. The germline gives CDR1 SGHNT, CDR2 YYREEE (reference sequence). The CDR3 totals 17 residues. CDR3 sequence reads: CASSLAPRGGNQETQYF. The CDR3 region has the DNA TGTGCCAGCAGCTTGGCCCCCCGGGGGGGGAACCAAGAGACCCAGTACTTC.

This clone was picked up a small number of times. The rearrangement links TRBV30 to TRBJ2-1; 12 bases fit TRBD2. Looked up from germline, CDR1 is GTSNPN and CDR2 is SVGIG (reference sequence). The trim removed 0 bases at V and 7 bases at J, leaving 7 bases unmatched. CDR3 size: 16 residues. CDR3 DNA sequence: TGTGCCTGGAGTGTCTATCTAGCGGGGGGGATAAATGAGCAGTTCTTC. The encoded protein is CAWSVYLAGGINEQFF.